This TCR beta chain is drawn from a study of beta chain features in type 1 diabetes. Study observations and caveats: Shortening that was moderate but significant affected the TCRB CDR3s of Type 1 diabetes patients in all four CD4+ subsets. HLA influence on TCRB rearrangement stayed unresolved here.

Reverse transcribing all isolated RNA meant expressed TCRB transcripts were sequenced. Produced via immunoSEQ multiplex PCR; TCRdb's table is partial and in-frame only. The data hold 860,000 or so clones, with about 17% observed a single time. Via the markers CD45RO/CCR7/CD25/CD127/CD95/CD27, stem cell-like memory, regulatory, central memory and naive CD4+ cells were sorted. Details on this clone: Its target is not known.

This clonotype was obtained from a woman aged 18-29 years in good health. Sequencing was done on a sample of naive CD4+ T cells from blood.

CDR3 loop: CAISEGGEETQYF. CDR3 nucleotide sequence: TGTGCCATCAGTGAGGGGGGCGAAGAGACCCAGTACTTC. The V and J genes are TRBV10-3 and TRBJ2-5; TRBD1 might be the D (6 bases). Trimming pared 2 bases from V and 3 bases from J, leaving 7 bases between. Germline V CDR1 and CDR2: ENHRY, SYGVKD. This CDR3 region has 13 residues.